This entry describes one TCR beta chain. These data come from a study of T cell changes during pregnancy in multiple sclerosis. CDR1 is SGDLS and CDR2 is YYNGEE in the germline V gene. V was clipped by 3 bases and J by 6 bases, with 21 bases between them. The CDR3 contains 16 residues. Here immunoSEQ multiplex PCR was the method, and the copy in TCRdb shows in-frame clones only, minus some. The data contain about 56,000 clones, approximately 90% of them singletons. The gene calls are TRBV9 and TRBJ1-1; the D gene is possibly TRBD1 (5 bases). This material consisted of peripheral blood, taken after pregnancy. The receptor's source is a female donor with multiple sclerosis, enrolled in a pregnancy study. In nucleotides, the CDR3 is TGTGCCAGCAGCGCTCCGGAGGGAGGGGTAGTCGCTGAAGCTTTCTTT. It codes for CASSAPEGGVVAEAFF.